Presented here are 7 T cell receptor beta chains from one specimen sequenced in a study of STAT5B mutations in CD4+ large granular lymphocyte leukemia. TCRdb's table, derived via immunoSEQ multiplex PCR, lists solely in-frame clones and lacks some. The sample gives tens of thousands of clones, just under 75% of which show up once; more than 0.85% is in the top ten. The sequencing sample was made of CD4+ T cells from blood buffy coats. The receptors shown here come from a human donor in good health.

CDR3 bases: TGCAGCGTCGCTGACAGGGGCACTGAAGCTTTCTTT. Its translation is CSVADRGTEAFF. This sequence joins TRBV29-1 and TRBJ1-1; 8 nucleotides align to TRBD1. The length of the CDR3 is 12 residues. V trimming: 6 bases; J trimming: 4 bases; junction bases outside the gene matches: 4. Germline V gene lookup returns CDR1 SQVTM and CDR2 ANQGSEA.

This clone has only a few counts. This sequence joins TRBV28 and TRBJ1-1; 7 bases fit TRBD1. Unmatched junction bases numbered 4, after V lost 6 bases and J lost 0 bases. Germline V gives CDR1 MDHEN, CDR2 SYDVKM. The CDR3 contains 14 residues. CDR3: CASRGGTVNTEAFF. The CDR3 bases are TGTGCCAGCAGGGGGGGGACAGTGAACACTGAAGCTTTCTTT.

This chain uses TRBV11-2 with TRBJ2-1; 8 nucleotides line up with TRBD1. CDR1 is SGHAT and CDR2 is FQNNGV in the germline V gene. Losses at the gene ends were 5 bases for V and 7 bases for J; bases not matched to a gene: 13. This CDR3 spans 16 amino acids. The CDR3 reads CASSRSWGQASNEQFF. CDR3 in DNA: TGTGCCAGCAGCCGCTCCTGGGGACAGGCATCGAATGAGCAGTTCTTC.

The J gene is TRBJ2-5, the V gene TRBV27; TRBD1 matches 8 bases. The CDR3 length is 15 residues. In germline, CDR1 is MNHEY, CDR2 SMNVEV (reference sequence). Unmatched junction bases numbered 8, after V lost 4 bases and J lost 4 bases. In nucleotides, the CDR3 is TGTGCCAGCAGTTCGAGACAGGGGATCGGAGAGACCCAGTACTTC. Its protein is CASSSRQGIGETQYF.

The rearrangement uses TRBV6-5 and TRBJ1-5; D perhaps matches TRBD1 (5 bases). Trimming removed 7 bases at V and 7 bases at J, with 14 bases between. This CDR3 comprises 13 residues. Germline assignment: CDR1 MNHEY and CDR2 SVGAGI. As DNA, the CDR3 is TGTGCCAGCATGGGGGGTTCTGGACAGCCCCAGCATTTT. Protein product: CASMGGSGQPQHF.

This clone was seen more than once but under ten times. This chain joins TRBV5-5 and TRBJ1-4; tentative D call: TRBD1 (6 bases). Trimming shortened V by 1 base and J by 5 bases, and 12 bases separated the two germline ends. This CDR3 region has 15 residues. CDR1 is SGHKS, CDR2 YYEKEE, per germline (reference sequence). CDR3 loop: CASSLFGQRNEKLFF. Here the CDR3 DNA reads TGTGCCAGCAGCTTGTTCGGACAGAGGAATGAAAAACTGTTTTTT.

The CDR3 bases are TGTGCCAGCAGTCACTATAGGGACAGCTTGCCCTCTGGGGCCAACGTCCTGACTTTC. It codes for CASSHYRDSLPSGANVLTF. J is TRBJ2-6 and V is TRBV2; TRBD1 matches at 7 bases. V shed 5 bases, J shed 0 bases, and the junction held 13 bases outside the gene matches. Looked up from germline, CDR1 is SNHLY and CDR2 is FYNNEI. CDR3 length: 19 residues.